This TCR beta chain was documented in a study of cytomegalovirus exposure and HLA in healthy donors. The study, taken as a whole, reports: High specificity and sensitivity for cytomegalovirus status were reported for the classifier. CMV antigen specificity of a few CMV-associated chains was confirmed in vitro. Among TCR beta chains, those listed as cytomegalovirus-associated numbered about 150.

The primer mix had 60 Vbeta and 13 Jbeta primers. Sequencing used immunoSEQ multiplex PCR; TCRdb keeps in-frame clones, though not all of them. The sample holds approximately 260,000 clones, almost 85% seen once. As to this clone: Its target is unknown.

The ends lost 5 bases at V and 0 bases at J; junction bases unmatched: 7. CDR1 is MDHEN and CDR2 is SYDVKM in the germline V gene. The CDR3 totals 15 residues. The TCR sequence derives from a woman aged 40 to 50 in good health and CMV-seropositive. Sequenced material: PBMCs. This chain connects TRBV28 to TRBJ2-7; 7 nucleotides agree with TRBD1. Here the CDR3 DNA reads TGTGCCAGCAGTCCCGGGACAGTCCTCTCCTACGAGCAGTACTTC. Amino acid sequence: CASSPGTVLSYEQYF.